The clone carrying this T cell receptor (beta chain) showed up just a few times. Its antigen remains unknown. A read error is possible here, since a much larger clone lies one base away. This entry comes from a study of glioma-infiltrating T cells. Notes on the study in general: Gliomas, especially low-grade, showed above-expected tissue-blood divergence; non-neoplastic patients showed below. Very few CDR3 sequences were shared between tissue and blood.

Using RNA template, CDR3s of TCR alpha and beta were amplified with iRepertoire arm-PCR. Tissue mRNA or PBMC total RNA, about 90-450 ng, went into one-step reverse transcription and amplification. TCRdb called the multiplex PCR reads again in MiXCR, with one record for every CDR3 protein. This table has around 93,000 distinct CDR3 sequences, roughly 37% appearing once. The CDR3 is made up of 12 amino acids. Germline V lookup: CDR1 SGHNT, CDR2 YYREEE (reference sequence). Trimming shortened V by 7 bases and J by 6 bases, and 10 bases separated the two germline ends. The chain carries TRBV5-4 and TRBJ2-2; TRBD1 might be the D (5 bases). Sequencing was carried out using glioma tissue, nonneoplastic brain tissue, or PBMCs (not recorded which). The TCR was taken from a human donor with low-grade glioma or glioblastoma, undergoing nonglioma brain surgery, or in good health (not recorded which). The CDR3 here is CASGAGAGELFF. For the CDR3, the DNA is TGTGCCAGCGGGGCAGGTGCCGGGGAGCTGTTTTTT.